Only a few counts were recorded for the clone carrying this T cell receptor beta chain. Antigen specificity is unknown. The sample originates from a study of Ad26.COV2.S vaccination and SARS-CoV-2 variants. Study outcomes and limitations: Analytic work on TCR breadth and depth might have understated the full extent of total T cell responses.

This sample's treatment: 15 to 20 received Ad26.COV2.S at low or high dose, single or two shots; about 5 received placebo; per-sample allocation not given. The study sampled participants on day 63 after the first vaccine or placebo injection. The CDR3 is 14 amino acids. Germline V gene data show CDR1 as MNHEY and CDR2 as SMNVEV (reference sequence). Trimming pared 5 bases from V and 0 bases from J, leaving 8 bases between. The assay was immunoSEQ multiplex PCR, and TCRdb's table has in-frame clones only and misses some. The sample holds approximately 300,000 clones; more than 70% are singletons and the top ten take more than 1.5%.

The rearrangement links TRBV27 to TRBJ1-5; D is ambiguous. This specimen consisted of peripheral blood, obtained in a trial of Ad26.COV2.S vaccine versus placebo. This TCR was recovered from a person between 18 and 59 years old who received the Ad26.COV2.S COVID-19 vaccine or a placebo. CDR3 protein: CASSRMYSNQPQHF. CDR3 DNA sequence: TGTGCCAGCAGTAGGATGTATAGCAATCAGCCCCAGCATTTT.